The clone carrying this T cell receptor (beta chain) was counted many times. This entry comes from a study of T-cell reconstitution after alpha-beta-depleted transplantation in children. Preparation of the TCRbeta library involved a method that used unique molecular identifiers. TCRdb passed the PCR reads through MiXCR, listing each CDR3 protein once. Of 440,000 or so distinct CDR3 sequences listed, roughly 43% are singletons. The CDR3 length is 15 residues. J gave up 2 bases and V 3 bases, and 3 bases lay outside the gene matches. From germline, CDR1 is MDHEN and CDR2 SYDVKM. The source is a girl aged 2 to 10 with aplastic anemia, due to receive a stem cell transplant. This specimen was PBMCs, taken before TCRalphabeta/CD19-depleted stem cell transplant. This sequence joins TRBV28 and TRBJ2-1, with 8 bases lining up with TRBD1. CDR3 region: CASSFGTGPYNEQFF. Here the CDR3 DNA reads TGTGCCAGCAGTTTTGGGACAGGACCCTACAATGAGCAGTTCTTC.